This T cell receptor beta chain was captured by sequencing in a study of cytomegalovirus exposure and HLA in healthy donors. Study-wide findings and caveats: Reports credit the classifier with highly specific, highly sensitive diagnosis of cytomegalovirus status. V- and J-gene trimming of TCR beta was linked (in a later analysis) to a missense DCLRE1C variant. Evidence from a later analysis indicated that most CMV-associated TCR beta chains looked HLA-restricted.

V was trimmed by 6 bases and J by 4 bases, leaving 15 bases between them. Germline V gives CDR1 SGHDN, CDR2 FVKESK. The CDR3 has 14 amino acids. Though nominally healthy at sampling, donors likely had unrecorded immune exposures. Comment on this clone: What it binds is not known.

The PCR employed 60 Vbeta primers together with 13 Jbeta primers. Using immunoSEQ multiplex PCR, the repertoire was profiled, and TCRdb retains in-frame clones only, with some absent. The top ten clones hold around 3% of a sample with approximately 140,000 clones, almost 85% of them seen once. What was sequenced was PBMCs. This TCR derives from a boy under 10 years old in good health and CMV-seronegative. The chain combines TRBV14 with TRBJ1-2; possibly TRBD1 for D (5 bases). In nucleotides, the CDR3 is TGTGCCAGCAGTTCAGGGAGGAACCTCTATGGCTACACCTTC. Its protein product is CASSSGRNLYGYTF.